Following are 18 T cell receptor beta chains from one sample sequenced in a study of T cells in women clearing cervical HPV infection. Sequencing was performed with immunoSEQ multiplex PCR; in TCRdb, only in-frame clones are kept and a portion is missing. There are around 38,000 clones in the sample, with 7.6% held by the top ten. Sequencing was carried out using blood buffy coat. The receptors stem from a woman between 18 and 70 years old with a cervical HPV16 infection that either progressed to CIN3+ or cleared (not recorded which).

For this clone: The read terminates 3 residues ahead of where the CDR3 ends, so the germline J gene completes it. This rearrangement joins TRBV18 to TRBJ1-5; D remains ambiguous. The V gene's germline CDR1 is KGHSH and CDR2 LQKENI. V lost 2 bases and J lost 4, with 6 bases in between. The CDR3 has 13 amino acids. The part of the CDR3 DNA that was read is TGTGCCAGCTCACCAGCGGGGAATCAGCCC. Protein: CASSPAGNQP. The full CDR3 protein reads CASSPAGNQPQHF.

Worth noting for this clone: The read gets to within 3 residues of the CDR3 end, and the germline J gene fills in the rest. The chain couples TRBV12-3 or TRBV12-4 to TRBJ2-3, with TRBD1 identical over 7 bases. CDR3 length: 15 amino acids. The junction had 13 bases not matched to a gene; V was cut back by 5 bases and J by 8 bases. CDR3 amino acids: CASSRTEQGRGTQYF. The covered CDR3 bases are TGTGCCAGCAGTCGGACTGAACAGGGGCGCGGTACG.

As to this clone: The CDR3 end falls 3 residues outside the read, so it is completed with the germline J gene. The chain is built from TRBV12-3 or TRBV12-4 and TRBJ2-3; D gene unclear. Trimming removed 7 bases at V and 8 bases at J, with 10 bases between. The CDR3 runs to 11 residues. CDR3 region: CASTPGGTQYF. The part of the CDR3 DNA that was read is TGTGCCAGCACCCCCGGCGGTACG.

Concerning this clone: The CDR3 goes on 3 residues after the read ends, and that part is filled in from the germline J gene. The chain links TRBV2 to TRBJ2-5, with D possibly TRBD2 on 5 matching bases. Germline V gene data show CDR1 as SNHLY and CDR2 as FYNNEI. The CDR3 runs to 14 residues. V was shortened by 8 bases and J by 7 bases, with 20 bases between the two germline ends. The CDR3: CASYAVGPAGTQYF. CDR3 DNA (partial): TGTGCCAGCTACGCCGTAGGCCCCGCGGGGACC.

In regard to this clone: The read stops 3 residues short of the end of the CDR3; the missing end is completed from the germline J gene. This rearrangement joins TRBV5-4 to TRBJ2-7; D is ambiguous. V was cut by 4 bases and J by 4 bases, with 9 bases left in between. The CDR3 is made up of 12 amino acids. CDR1 and CDR2 (germline): SGHNT, YYREEE (reference sequence). CDR3 bases read: TGTGCCAGCAGCCTGGACCTATACGAG. As protein: CASSLDLYE. The entire CDR3 sequence reads CASSLDLYEQYF. The variable domain in full, completed from reference TRBV5-4 and TRBJ2-7, reads ETGVTQSPTHLIKTRGQQVTLRCSSQSGHNTVSWYQQALGQGPQFIFQYYREEENGRGNFPPRFSGLQFPNYSSELNVNALELDDSALYLCASSLDLYEQYFGPGTRLTVT.

Points on this clone: The CDR3 end lies 3 residues beyond the end of the read and is filled in from the germline J gene. The V gene is TRBV7-9, the J gene TRBJ1-3; TRBD1 matches at 7 bases. The CDR3 is 15 residues long. The germline V gene has CDR1 SEHNR and CDR2 FQNEAQ (reference sequence). Trimming took 5 bases from V and 1 from J; bases not matched to a gene: 5. The covered CDR3 bases are TGTGCCAGCAGCGACACAGGGGAGTCTGGAAACACC. This encodes CASSDTGESGNT. The CDR3 in full is CASSDTGESGNTIYF.

With regard to this clone: The read terminates 3 residues ahead of where the CDR3 ends, so the germline J gene completes it. The V and J genes are TRBV5-3 and TRBJ2-5, with a tentative D call TRBD1 (5 bases). TRBV5-3 is marked as an open reading frame, function uncertain. The CDR3 totals 18 residues. V lost 1 base and J 1 base, leaving 20 bases between the germline ends. The CDR3 loop reads CARSLMGVRAATQETQYF. The DNA read from the CDR3 is TGTGCCAGAAGCTTGATGGGTGTCAGGGCCGCTACCCAAGAGACC.

Comment on this clone: The read ends 3 residues before the CDR3 terminus; that terminus is restored from the germline J gene. The chain combines TRBV6-2 or TRBV6-3 with TRBJ1-2; TRBD1 matches at 7 bases. The CDR3 length is 14 residues. CDR1 and CDR2 from the germline V gene are MNHEY and SVGEGT. V was pared by 0 bases and J by 7 bases, with 5 bases of the junction left unmatched. The CDR3 sequence: CASSYSTGRPGYTF. The part of the CDR3 DNA that was read is TGTGCCAGCAGTTACTCGACAGGGAGGCCTGGC.

Concerning this clone itself: Read coverage stops 3 residues before the CDR3 terminus; the germline J gene supplies the remainder. This sequence joins TRBV29-1 and TRBJ1-3; tentatively, D is TRBD1 (5 bases). V was trimmed by 4 bases and J by 3 bases, leaving 16 bases between them. The CDR3 sequence is 15 residues long. CDR1 and CDR2 (germline): SQVTM, ANQGSEA. CDR3 DNA, as far as it was read: TGCAGCGTTGGCGGGTCGTCGGGGGTTGGAAACACC. This codes for CSVGGSSGVGNT. In full, the CDR3 is CSVGGSSGVGNTIYF.

Regarding this clone: The read terminates 3 residues ahead of where the CDR3 ends, so the germline J gene completes it. J is TRBJ1-3 and V is TRBV19; D not resolved. The CDR3 has 14 amino acids. The germline V and J ends were trimmed by 7 bases and 2 bases, with 12 bases remaining between them. Germline V gene sequence: CDR1 LNHDA, CDR2 SQIVND (reference sequence). The CDR3 spells CASNTGDPGNTIYF. CDR3 DNA (partial): TGTGCCAGTAATACCGGTGATCCTGGAAACACC. The entire variable domain, with the rest obtained from reference TRBV19 and TRBJ1-3, is as follows: DGGITQSPKYLFRKEGQNVTLSCEQNLNHDAMYWYRQDPGQGLRLIYYSQIVNDFQKGDIAEGYSVSREKKESFPLTVTSAQKNPTAFYLCASNTGDPGNTIYFGEGSWLTVV.

As to this clone: The read is 3 residues too short to cover the CDR3 end, so that end is filled in from the germline J gene. The gene calls are TRBV5-1 and TRBJ2-5, with 11 bases matching TRBD2. V was clipped by 2 bases and J by 5 bases; unmatched bases: 8. The CDR3 totals 16 residues. The V gene's germline CDR1 is SGHRS and CDR2 YFSETQ. CDR3 DNA (partial): TGCGCCAGCAGCTTTGGTAGCGGGGGGGCCCGGGAGACC. Its protein product is CASSFGSGGARET. The CDR3 in its entirety is CASSFGSGGARETQYF.

With respect to this clone: The missing CDR3 end, 3 residues past where the read stops, is filled in from the germline J gene. J is TRBJ1-2 and V is TRBV20-1; 7 nucleotides agree with TRBD1. CDR3 length: 15 residues. Trimming at V came to 4 bases and at J to 2 bases, leaving 10 bases not matched to a gene. From germline, CDR1 is DFQATT and CDR2 SNEGSKA (reference sequence). CDR3 DNA (partial): TGCAGTGCTATGGTACGGGACAGCCAGAACTATGGC. Encoded protein: CSAMVRDSQNYG. The CDR3 as a whole reads CSAMVRDSQNYGYTF.

As for this clone: The CDR3 is cut off 3 residues early in the read; its end comes from the germline J gene. The chain has TRBV20-1 and TRBJ1-5, with TRBD1 as a possible D gene (5 bases). V gave up 3 bases and J gave up 7 bases, with 13 bases separating them. Germline V CDR1 and CDR2: DFQATT, SNEGSKA (reference sequence). There are 13 residues in the CDR3. The CDR3 bases that were read are TGCAGTGCTAGGGGGGGGGAGGGACAGCCC. Its protein product is CSARGGEGQP. From start to end, the CDR3 is CSARGGEGQPQHF.

The CDR3: CASSPDSLATEAFF. Partial CDR3 DNA: TGCGCCAGCAGCCCGGACAGTTTGGCCACTGAA. The chain combines TRBV5-1 with TRBJ1-1; D is perhaps TRBD1 (6 bases). The read gets to within 3 residues of the CDR3 end, and the germline J gene fills in the rest. This CDR3 is built from 14 residues. V was pared by 4 bases and J by 4 bases, with 14 bases between. In germline, CDR1 is SGHRS, CDR2 YFSETQ.

Comments on this clone: The CDR3 is cut off 3 residues early in the read; its end comes from the germline J gene. The rearrangement links TRBV18 to TRBJ1-5; no firm D call. Trimming shortened V by 2 bases and J by 4 bases, and 6 bases separated the two germline ends. The CDR3 contains 13 residues. Per the germline V gene, CDR1 is KGHSH and CDR2 is LQKENI. This chain's CDR3 is CASSPDGNQPQHF. Partial CDR3 DNA: TGTGCCAGCTCACCAGACGGGAATCAGCCC. The full variable domain, with the rest looked up from reference TRBV18 and TRBJ1-5, is NAGVMQNPRHLVRRRGQEARLRCSPMKGHSHVYWYRQLPEEGLKFMVYLQKENIIDESGMPKERFSAEFPKEGPSILRIQQVVRGDSAAYFCASSPDGNQPQHFGDGTRLSIL.

Remarks on this clone: The read terminates 3 residues before the CDR3 end, so the remaining end is supplied by the germline J gene. The V call is TRBV20-1, the J call TRBJ2-7, with 7 bases that match TRBD1. The ends lost 3 bases at V and 0 bases at J; junction bases unmatched: 8. Germline lookup yields CDR1 DFQATT and CDR2 SNEGSKA (reference sequence). This CDR3 is 15 amino acids long. Partial CDR3 DNA: TGCAGTGCTAGCCGAGGGGGCGTAAGCTCCTACGAG. Amino acids: CSASRGGVSSYE. The CDR3 as a whole reads CSASRGGVSSYEQYF.

Concerning this clone itself: Read coverage stops 3 residues before the CDR3 terminus; the germline J gene supplies the remainder. The V call is TRBV2, the J call TRBJ2-3; perhaps TRBD2 as D (5 bases). V was pared by 3 bases and J by 2 bases, with 9 bases between. The CDR3 covers 14 residues. CDR1 and CDR2 (germline): SNHLY, FYNNEI. The sequenced CDR3 bases are TGTGCCAGCAGTGACCGGCGGGTCACAGATACG. Translated: CASSDRRVTDT. The CDR3 as a whole reads CASSDRRVTDTQYF.

As concerns this clone: The observed sequence ends 3 residues before the CDR3 terminus, with the missing tail filled in from the germline J gene. This chain connects TRBV6-1 to TRBJ1-2; 7 bases align to TRBD1. J lost 4 bases, V lost 3 bases, and 5 bases had no gene match. Germline V gene sequence: CDR1 MNHNS, CDR2 SASEGT. CDR3 size: 14 residues. Here the CDR3 reads CASSDAGGIYGYTF. CDR3 DNA, as far as it was read: TGTGCCAGCAGTGATGCAGGGGGGATCTATGGC.